This T cell receptor beta chain was obtained from a study of beta chain features in type 1 diabetes. Of the isolated RNA, all was reverse transcribed, and so the sequenced material was expressed TCRB transcripts. Repertoires were generated with immunoSEQ multiplex PCR, while TCRdb's copy carries only in-frame clones and drops some. The sample gives 200,000 to 250,000 clones, about 14% of which show up once; approximately 0.018% is in the top ten. Study observations and caveats: In every one of the four CD4+ subsets, TCRB CDR3s were moderately but significantly shorter in Type 1 diabetes patients.

The sample holds a few counts of this clone. Its matching antigen is unknown. Germline values: CDR1 KGHSH, CDR2 LQKENI. V was cut by 2 bases and J by 8 bases, with 12 bases left in between. CDR3 length: 13 residues. The receptor comes from a man aged 30 to 45 with type 1 diabetes. The V call is TRBV18, the J call TRBJ1-2; tentative D call: TRBD1 (5 bases). Sequenced material: naive CD4+ T cells from blood. The CDR3 DNA follows: TGTGCCAGCTCACCATCGGGGGGGGACGGCTACACCTTC. Amino acid sequence: CASSPSGGDGYTF.